Listed here are 2 T cell receptor beta chains from one sample, sequenced in a study of beta chain features in type 1 diabetes. Findings and caveats of the study: When Type 1 diabetes patients were examined, their TCRB CDR3s proved moderately but significantly shorter in all four CD4+ subsets.

The investigators reverse transcribed all of the isolated RNA, so they sequenced expressed TCRB transcripts. Repertoires were generated with immunoSEQ multiplex PCR, while TCRdb's copy carries only in-frame clones and drops some. The sample has around 650,000 clones; approximately 13% are singletons. The antigens these receptors bind are not known. The sequenced sample was naive CD4+ T cells from blood. These receptors were obtained from a man aged 25-40 years with type 1 diabetes.

This clone was seen a handful of times. V usage is TRBV19 and J usage is TRBJ2-7, with D perhaps TRBD1 (7 bases). This CDR3 has 13 amino acids. The V end was cut by 3 bases, the J end by 7 bases, with 13 bases between. The germline CDR1 and CDR2 sequences are LNHDA and SQIVND (reference sequence). The CDR3 protein is CASSMGQGGEQYF. The DNA of the CDR3 is TGTGCCAGTAGTATGGGTCAGGGGGGTGAGCAGTACTTC.

This clone was counted between two and nine times. The chain recombines TRBV5-5 with TRBJ1-5; D may be TRBD1 (5 bases). There are 15 residues in the CDR3. Trimming removed 5 bases from V and 2 bases from J, with 14 bases in between. In germline, CDR1 is SGHKS, CDR2 YYEKEE (reference sequence). The chain's CDR3 is CASRKGPLGNQPQHF. The CDR3 DNA reads TGTGCCAGCAGAAAGGGACCACTGGGCAATCAGCCCCAGCATTTT.